This TCR beta chain was identified during a study of cytomegalovirus exposure and HLA in healthy donors. General study points: Per published reports, the classifier diagnosed cytomegalovirus status with high specificity and sensitivity. CMV serostatus was the sole immune exposure information available. The majority of TCR sequences were rare, yet some public TCRs appeared in many donors.

Trimming cost V 2 bases and J 6 bases, with 7 bases left between them. The CDR3 runs 11 residues. Germline CDR1 and CDR2: GTSNPN and SVGIG (reference sequence). Sampled while nominally healthy, donors likely had unrecorded immune exposures. Regarding this clone: Its antigen is as yet unknown.

60 Vbeta and 13 Jbeta primers were used in PCR. The assay was immunoSEQ multiplex PCR, and TCRdb's table has in-frame clones only and misses some. Among 150,000 to 200,000 clones listed, more than 75% were seen once. The sample taken for sequencing was PBMCs. The source of this sequence is a man aged 40-49 years in good health and CMV-seronegative. The V and J genes are TRBV30 and TRBJ1-1, with D uncertain. CDR3 in amino acids: CAWSSQAEAFF. In DNA, the CDR3 is TGTGCCTGGAGTAGTCAGGCTGAAGCTTTCTTT. The whole variable domain, remainder taken from reference TRBV30 and TRBJ1-1, is SQTIHQWPATLVQPVGSPLSLECTVEGTSNPNLYWYRQAAGRGLQLLFYSVGIGQISSEVPQNLSASRPQDRQFILSSKKLLLSDSGFYLCAWSSQAEAFFGQGTRLTVV.